These T cell receptor beta chains were read from a single sample in a study of blood T cells in healthy people across ages. TCRdb re-derived calls from the 5' RACE reads in MiXCR, one entry per CDR3 protein. This sample carries roughly 500,000 distinct CDR3 sequences, approximately 25% of them seen once, and the ten largest clones take less than 9%. The same data also went into a second study, on T cells of mothers and their children.

Sequenced: blood. The receptors originated from a boy between 5 and 17 years old in good health. Each CDR3 is given with its conserved first and last residue. The D gene is left open where the match is weak. Only part of the rows carry a size: once, few, many, or a class if the clone is expanded.

abundance	d_gene	v_gene	j_gene	CDR3aa	CDR3nt
NA	TRBD2	TRBV7-9	TRBJ2-5	CASSFGTSGKTQGTQYF	TGTGCCAGCAGCTTCGGGACTAGCGGAAAAACCCAGGGGACCCAGTACTTC
many	TRBD1	TRBV4-2	TRBJ2-1	CASSQASSDRGRNEQFF	TGTGCCAGCAGCCAAGCATCGTCGGACAGGGGCAGAAATGAGCAGTTCTTC
few	NA	TRBV11-2	TRBJ2-3	CASSSPSGFTDTQYF	TGTGCCAGCAGCTCACCAAGCGGGTTCACAGATACGCAGTATTTT
few	NA	TRBV4-1	TRBJ1-6	CASSRAGTDGSPLHF	TGCGCCAGCAGCCGTGCAGGGACGGATGGGTCACCCCTCCACTTT
NA	TRBD2	TRBV29-1	TRBJ2-7	CSVAWREGSYEQYF	TGCAGCGTTGCCTGGCGGGAGGGGTCCTACGAGCAGTACTTC
NA	TRBD1	TRBV12-3/TRBV12-4	TRBJ1-6	CASSTGGSTSPLHF	TGTGCCAGCAGTACAGGGGGTTCAACTTCACCCCTCCACTTT
few	NA	TRBV4-3	TRBJ1-2	CASSQETATQPNYGYTF	TGCGCCAGCAGCCAAGAGACAGCGACTCAACCTAACTATGGCTACACCTTC
NA	NA	TRBV28	TRBJ1-3	CASSSPMMSWGDTIYF	TGTGCCAGCAGTTCCCCCATGATGAGTTGGGGAGACACCATATATTTT
NA	NA	TRBV29-1	TRBJ2-1	CSVDLEAGNEQFF	TGCAGCGTTGACTTAGAGGCGGGCAATGAGCAGTTCTTC
NA	NA	TRBV21-1	TRBJ1-6	CASSKVPRENNSPLHF	TGTGCCAGCAGCAAGGTTCCCAGGGAAAATAATTCACCCCTCCACTTT
few	NA	TRBV6-2/TRBV6-3	TRBJ2-1	CASSYSGEVNEQFF	TGTGCCAGCAGTTACTCGGGGGAGGTCAATGAACAGTTCTTC
few	NA	TRBV27	TRBJ2-5	CASRWGSQETQYF	TGTGCCAGCAGATGGGGCAGTCAAGAGACCCAGTACTTC
NA	TRBD2	TRBV24-1	TRBJ2-1	CATSGFGAGVDEQFF	TGTGCCACCAGTGGGTTCGGAGCGGGAGTAGATGAGCAGTTCTTC
once	TRBD2	TRBV29-1	TRBJ2-5	CSVEDAPSGGTQYF	TGCAGCGTTGAAGATGCTCCTAGCGGGGGGACCCAGTACTTC
NA	TRBD2	TRBV20-1	TRBJ2-7	CSARDRGGLAGGSSYEQYF	TGCAGTGCTAGAGATCGGGGAGGCCTAGCGGGAGGTTCCTCCTACGAGCAGTACTTC
NA	TRBD2	TRBV7-2	TRBJ2-5	CASSPRSGVRETQYF	TGTGCCAGCAGCCCCCGAAGCGGGGTCAGAGAGACCCAGTACTTC
NA	NA	TRBV7-2	TRBJ1-1	CASSFLPTQEAFF	TGTGCCAGCAGCTTTCTCCCCACCCAAGAGGCTTTCTTT
NA	NA	TRBV27	TRBJ1-1	CASSSLGHRNTEAFF	TGTGCCAGCAGTTCTCTGGGGCACCGGAACACTGAAGCTTTCTTT
NA	TRBD2	TRBV5-1	TRBJ2-1	CASSSPTSVLGNNEQFF	TGCGCCAGCAGCTCCCCGACTAGCGTTCTGGGAAACAATGAGCAGTTCTTC
many	TRBD1	TRBV4-1	TRBJ2-2	CASSPQGGNTGELFF	TGCGCCAGCAGCCCACAGGGGGGGAACACCGGGGAGCTGTTTTTT
few	NA	TRBV4-3	TRBJ2-7	CASSQRKGDEQYF	TGCGCCAGCAGCCAACGGAAAGGGGACGAGCAGTACTTC
few	TRBD2	TRBV20-1	TRBJ2-7	CSAQILATSYEQYF	TGCAGTGCTCAGATACTAGCGACATCCTACGAGCAGTACTTC
few	NA	TRBV27	TRBJ2-6	CATPGSSGANVLTF	TGTGCCACCCCAGGGAGCTCTGGGGCCAACGTCCTGACTTTC
few	TRBD2	TRBV6-2/TRBV6-3	TRBJ2-1	CASSYLRTGRTSGGYNEQFF	TGTGCCAGCAGTTACTTACGGACAGGCCGGACTAGCGGGGGTTACAATGAGCAGTTCTTC
few	NA	TRBV6-2/TRBV6-3	TRBJ1-5	CASSYPLGGYANQPQHF	TGTGCCAGCAGTTACCCGCTGGGGGGTTATGCCAATCAGCCCCAGCATTTT
NA	NA	TRBV7-2	TRBJ2-7	CASSPRGFSSYEQYF	TGTGCCAGCAGCCCCCGGGGCTTCAGCTCCTACGAGCAGTACTTC
NA	NA	TRBV7-9	TRBJ2-6	CASSLAPISEVLSSGANVLTF	TGTGCCAGCAGCTTAGCGCCGATCTCGGAGGTCTTAAGCTCTGGGGCCAACGTCCTGACTTTC
NA	TRBD2	TRBV12-3/TRBV12-4	TRBJ2-5	CASSSWEGRLTQYF	TGTGCCAGCAGTTCCTGGGAGGGGCGGTTGACCCAGTACTTC
few	NA	TRBV7-3	TRBJ2-3	CASSSTGGSSDTQYF	TGTGCCAGCAGCTCGACCGGGGGTAGTTCAGATACGCAGTATTTT
NA	NA	TRBV30	TRBJ2-6	CAWSRDSGANVLTF	TGTGCCTGGAGTCGGGATTCTGGGGCCAACGTCCTGACTTTC
few	TRBD1	TRBV29-1	TRBJ2-7	CSTIGTGSYEQYF	TGCAGCACGATAGGGACAGGCTCCTACGAGCAGTACTTC
many	TRBD2	TRBV4-1	TRBJ2-2	CASRTRTSEWAGELFF	TGCGCCAGCAGAACACGGACTAGCGAGTGGGCCGGGGAGCTGTTTTTT
NA	NA	TRBV29-1	TRBJ2-1	CSVELSSSYNEQFF	TGCAGCGTTGAGTTGTCCAGCTCCTACAATGAGCAGTTCTTC
NA	TRBD1	TRBV27	TRBJ2-7	CASSFLGTGFYEQYF	TGTGCCAGCAGTTTCCTGGGGACAGGGTTCTACGAGCAGTACTTC
NA	TRBD1	TRBV4-3	TRBJ1-6	CASSQERQGLNSPLHF	TGCGCCAGCAGCCAAGAACGACAGGGACTGAATTCACCCCTCCACTTT
NA	TRBD2	TRBV11-2	TRBJ2-3	CASSLGPSGSDTQYF	TGTGCCAGCAGCTTAGGTCCTAGCGGGAGTGATACGCAGTATTTT
few	NA	TRBV20-1	TRBJ2-2	CSASPLVQGNTGELFF	TGCAGTGCTTCCCCCCTCGTACAGGGGAACACCGGGGAGCTGTTTTTT
many	TRBD2	TRBV20-1	TRBJ2-5	CSAKPGGAQETQYF	TGCAGTGCTAAACCGGGGGGAGCCCAAGAGACCCAGTACTTC
NA	NA	TRBV6-2/TRBV6-3	TRBJ2-3	CAGSNKPDTQYF	TGTGCCGGCAGTAACAAACCAGATACGCAGTATTTT
few	NA	TRBV28	TRBJ1-6	CASRLPGLRNSPLHF	TGTGCCAGCAGGCTGCCGGGACTCCGGAATTCACCCCTCCACTTT
once	TRBD1	TRBV30	TRBJ2-7	CAWSPATGAGSEQYF	TGTGCCTGGAGTCCAGCGACAGGGGCGGGGTCTGAGCAGTACTTC
few	TRBD2	TRBV5-1	TRBJ2-5	CASSLGQLAGGQETQYF	TGCGCCAGCAGCTTGGGACAACTAGCGGGGGGGCAAGAGACCCAGTACTTC
few	NA	TRBV5-1	TRBJ2-1	CASSSDWPQDLEQFF	TGCGCCAGCAGCTCAGACTGGCCCCAAGATCTGGAGCAGTTCTTC
NA	NA	TRBV21-1	TRBJ2-7	CAGRGQGDCEQYF	TGTGCCGGTCGTGGACAGGGAGATTGCGAGCAGTACTTC
NA	NA	TRBV6-2/TRBV6-3	TRBJ1-1	CASTGLKPTEAFF	TGTGCCAGCACCGGGTTAAAACCCACTGAAGCTTTCTTT
few	NA	TRBV4-3	TRBJ1-1	CASRKGGVNTEAFF	TGCGCCAGCAGGAAGGGAGGCGTGAACACTGAAGCTTTCTTT
NA	TRBD1	TRBV7-9	TRBJ1-1	CASSLAPGTGDTEAFF	TGTGCCAGCAGCTTAGCCCCTGGGACAGGGGACACTGAAGCTTTCTTT
NA	NA	TRBV3-1	TRBJ2-6	CASSSNARVAGANVLTF	TGTGCCAGCAGCTCCAACGCCCGGGTGGCTGGGGCCAACGTCCTGACTTTC
NA	NA	TRBV9	TRBJ2-7	CASSVGSVPYEQYF	TGTGCCAGCAGCGTTGGGTCAGTTCCCTACGAGCAGTACTTC
NA	NA	TRBV28	TRBJ2-7	CASSSPPRLHDEQYF	TGTGCCAGCAGTTCCCCCCCCCGGCTGCACGACGAGCAGTACTTC
NA	TRBD2	TRBV20-1	TRBJ2-3	CSARDIPLAGDMQYF	TGCAGTGCTAGAGATATCCCCCTAGCGGGAGATATGCAGTATTTT
NA	NA	TRBV9	TRBJ2-5	CASSSRGDTQETQYF	TGTGCCAGCAGTTCGAGAGGGGACACCCAAGAGACCCAGTACTTC
NA	NA	TRBV4-1	TRBJ1-1	CASSQTFSGTFFRATEAFF	TGCGCCAGCAGCCAAACTTTCTCCGGGACATTTTTCCGCGCCACTGAAGCTTTCTTT
few	NA	TRBV5-6	TRBJ1-4	CASSFFTATNEKLFF	TGTGCCAGCAGCTTCTTTACGGCAACTAATGAAAAACTGTTTTTT
NA	NA	TRBV6-1	TRBJ2-3	CASSLLSGRYTDTQYF	TGTGCCAGCAGCCTCCTATCCGGCCGTTACACAGATACGCAGTATTTT
NA	TRBD2	TRBV29-1	TRBJ2-5	CSARTSGRKFF	TGCAGCGCAAGGACTAGCGGGAGAAAGTTCTTC
NA	NA	TRBV29-1	TRBJ1-1	CSVVTNTEAFF	TGCAGCGTTGTTACCAACACTGAAGCTTTCTTT
NA	NA	TRBV28	TRBJ2-1	CASSPRTGFSYNEQFF	TGTGCCAGCAGTCCGCGCACAGGGTTTTCCTACAATGAGCAGTTCTTC
few	NA	TRBV10-3	TRBJ1-6	CAISRSAGDAGSPLHF	TGTGCCATCTCCCGTTCCGCAGGAGATGCGGGTTCACCCCTCCACTTT
NA	NA	TRBV27	TRBJ1-1	CASSHSPEEAFF	TGTGCCAGCAGCCACAGCCCTGAGGAAGCTTTCTTT